This T cell receptor beta chain was observed in a study of cytomegalovirus exposure and HLA in healthy donors. Findings of the study overall: Rates of TCR association differed by HLA locus in a later analysis, with DRB1 highest and HLA-C lowest.

Use of 60 Vbeta and 13 Jbeta primers characterized the PCR. TCRdb keeps only in-frame clones here, not all; method: immunoSEQ multiplex PCR. The sample data list some 70,000 clones. Concerning this clone: Its antigen is unidentified.

The sequenced material came from PBMCs. The origin of this receptor is a boy younger than 18 in good health and CMV-seronegative.

CDR3 nucleotides: TGTGCCAGCAGTGGAGGACGGACAGGGGATACTGAAGCTTTCTTT. This sequence encodes CASSGGRTGDTEAFF. The V call is TRBV6-1, the J call TRBJ1-1, with 9 bases that match TRBD1. The CDR3 covers 15 residues. V was pared by 4 bases and J by 5 bases, with 8 bases of the junction left unmatched. Germline assignment: CDR1 MNHNS and CDR2 SASEGT.